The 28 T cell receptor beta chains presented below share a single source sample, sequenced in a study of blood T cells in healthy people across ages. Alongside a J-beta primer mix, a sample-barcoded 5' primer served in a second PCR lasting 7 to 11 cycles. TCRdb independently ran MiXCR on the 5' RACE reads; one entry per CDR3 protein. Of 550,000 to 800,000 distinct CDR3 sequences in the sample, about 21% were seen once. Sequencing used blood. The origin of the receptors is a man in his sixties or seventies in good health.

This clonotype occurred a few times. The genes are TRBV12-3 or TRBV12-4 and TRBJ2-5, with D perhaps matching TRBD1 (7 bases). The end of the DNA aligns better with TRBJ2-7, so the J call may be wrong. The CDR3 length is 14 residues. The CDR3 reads CASRSNRGGFEQYF. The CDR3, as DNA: TGTGCCAGCAGGTCAAACAGGGGAGGCTTCGAGCAGTACTTC.

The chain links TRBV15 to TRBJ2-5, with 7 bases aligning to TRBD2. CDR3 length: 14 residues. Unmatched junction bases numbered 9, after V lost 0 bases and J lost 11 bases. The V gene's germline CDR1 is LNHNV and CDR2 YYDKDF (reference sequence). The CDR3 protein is CATSREGGTYGQYF. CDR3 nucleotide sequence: TGTGCCACCAGCAGAGAGGGGGGGACCTACGGGCAGTACTTC.

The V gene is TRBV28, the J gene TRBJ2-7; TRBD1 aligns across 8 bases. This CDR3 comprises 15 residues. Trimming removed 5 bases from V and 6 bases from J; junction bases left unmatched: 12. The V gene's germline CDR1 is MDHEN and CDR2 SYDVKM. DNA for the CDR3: TGTGCCAGCAGTCCCAGGACAGGGAAGGATGGCGAGCAGTACTTC. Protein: CASSPRTGKDGEQYF.

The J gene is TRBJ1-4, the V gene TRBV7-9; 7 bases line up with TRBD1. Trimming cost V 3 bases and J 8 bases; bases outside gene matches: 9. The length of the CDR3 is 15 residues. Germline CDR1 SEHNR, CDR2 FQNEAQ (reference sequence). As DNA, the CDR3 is TGTGCCAGCAGCTTCCCGCGGGACAGCCGAGAAAAACTGTTTTTT. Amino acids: CASSFPRDSREKLFF.

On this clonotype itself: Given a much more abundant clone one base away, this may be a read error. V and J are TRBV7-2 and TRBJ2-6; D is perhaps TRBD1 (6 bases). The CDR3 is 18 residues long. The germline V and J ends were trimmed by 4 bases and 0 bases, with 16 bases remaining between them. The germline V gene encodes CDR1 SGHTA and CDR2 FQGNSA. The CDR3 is CASSSYLGAGSGANVLTF. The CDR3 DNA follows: TGTGCCAGCAGCTCATATCTGGGGGCGGGCTCTGGGGCCAACGTCCTGACTTTC.

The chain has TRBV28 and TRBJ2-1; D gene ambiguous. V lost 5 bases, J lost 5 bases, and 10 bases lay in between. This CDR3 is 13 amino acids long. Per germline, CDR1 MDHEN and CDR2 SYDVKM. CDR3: CASSPFEHNEQFF. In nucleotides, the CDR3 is TGTGCCAGCAGTCCCTTTGAGCACAATGAGCAGTTCTTC.

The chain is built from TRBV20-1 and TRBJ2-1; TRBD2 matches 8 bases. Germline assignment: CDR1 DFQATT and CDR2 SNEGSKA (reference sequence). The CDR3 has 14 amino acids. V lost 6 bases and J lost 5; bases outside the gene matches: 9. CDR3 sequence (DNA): TGCAGTGCCCTGAGCGGGAGCAGGGACAATGAGCAGTTCTTC. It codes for CSALSGSRDNEQFF.

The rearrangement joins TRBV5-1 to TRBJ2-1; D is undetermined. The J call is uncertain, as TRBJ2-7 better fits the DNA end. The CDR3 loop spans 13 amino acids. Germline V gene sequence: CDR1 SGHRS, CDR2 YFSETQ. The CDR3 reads CASSLKDDYEQYF. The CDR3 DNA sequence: TGCGCCAGCAGCTTGAAGGACGACTACGAGCAGTACTTC.

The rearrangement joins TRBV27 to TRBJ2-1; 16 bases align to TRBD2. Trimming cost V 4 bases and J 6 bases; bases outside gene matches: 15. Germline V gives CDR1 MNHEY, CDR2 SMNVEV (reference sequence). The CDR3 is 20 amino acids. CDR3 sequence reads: CASSSSGLAGGRVSINEQFF. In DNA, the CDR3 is TGTGCCAGCAGTTCCTCGGGACTAGCGGGAGGGCGGGTTTCCATCAATGAGCAGTTCTTC.

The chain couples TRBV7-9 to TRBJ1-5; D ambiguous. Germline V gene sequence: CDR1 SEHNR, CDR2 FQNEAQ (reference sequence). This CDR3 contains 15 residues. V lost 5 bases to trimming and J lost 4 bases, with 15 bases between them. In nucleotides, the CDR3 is TGTGCCAGCAGCCCGCGGGCTGGCGGGAATCAGCCCCAGCATTTT. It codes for CASSPRAGGNQPQHF.

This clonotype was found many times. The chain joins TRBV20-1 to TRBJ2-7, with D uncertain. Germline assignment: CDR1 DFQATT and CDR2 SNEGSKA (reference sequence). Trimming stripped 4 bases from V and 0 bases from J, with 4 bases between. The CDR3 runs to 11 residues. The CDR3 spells CSAKRSYEQYF. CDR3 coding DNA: TGCAGTGCTAAACGCTCCTACGAGCAGTACTTC.

CDR3 DNA sequence: TGTGCCAGCAGCGTAGAAACGGGAGTGGGAGATACGCAGTATTTT. It translates to CASSVETGVGDTQYF. This chain links TRBV9 with TRBJ2-3; D is perhaps TRBD2 (6 bases). CDR1 is SGDLS and CDR2 is YYNGEE in the germline V gene. The V gene lost 0 bases and the J gene lost 5 bases, with 13 bases spanning the gap. CDR3 length: 15 amino acids.

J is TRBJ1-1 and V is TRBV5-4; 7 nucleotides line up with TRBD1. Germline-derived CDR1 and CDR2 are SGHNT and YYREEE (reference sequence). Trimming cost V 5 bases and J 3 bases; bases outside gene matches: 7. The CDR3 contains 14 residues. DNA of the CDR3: TGTGCCAGCAGTCTCGGAGGGGGCTACACTGAAGCTTTCTTT. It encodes CASSLGGGYTEAFF.

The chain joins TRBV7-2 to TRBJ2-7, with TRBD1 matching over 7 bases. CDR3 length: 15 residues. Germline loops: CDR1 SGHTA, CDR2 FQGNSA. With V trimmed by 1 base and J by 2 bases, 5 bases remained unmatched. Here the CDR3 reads CASSLVSQGAYEQYF. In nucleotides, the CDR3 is TGTGCCAGCAGCTTAGTATCGCAGGGGGCCTACGAGCAGTACTTC.

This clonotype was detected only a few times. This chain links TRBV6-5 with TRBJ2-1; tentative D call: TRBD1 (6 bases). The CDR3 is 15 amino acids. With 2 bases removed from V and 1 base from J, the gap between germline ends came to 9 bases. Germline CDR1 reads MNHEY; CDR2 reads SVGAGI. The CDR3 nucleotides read TGTGCCAGCAGTTACCAGGGGCGGTCCTACAATGAGCAGTTCTTC. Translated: CASSYQGRSYNEQFF.

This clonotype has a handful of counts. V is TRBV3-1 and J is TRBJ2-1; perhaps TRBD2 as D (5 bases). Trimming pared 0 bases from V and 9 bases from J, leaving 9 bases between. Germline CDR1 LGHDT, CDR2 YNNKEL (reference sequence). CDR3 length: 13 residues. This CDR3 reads CASSQDLEGEQFF. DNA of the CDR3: TGTGCCAGCAGCCAAGATCTTGAGGGTGAGCAGTTCTTC.

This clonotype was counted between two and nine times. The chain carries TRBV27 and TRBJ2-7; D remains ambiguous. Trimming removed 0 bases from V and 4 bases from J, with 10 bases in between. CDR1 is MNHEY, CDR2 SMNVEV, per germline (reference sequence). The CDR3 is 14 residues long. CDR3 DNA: TGTGCCAGCAGTTTATCCGACTCAAGGTACGAGCAGTACTTC. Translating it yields CASSLSDSRYEQYF.

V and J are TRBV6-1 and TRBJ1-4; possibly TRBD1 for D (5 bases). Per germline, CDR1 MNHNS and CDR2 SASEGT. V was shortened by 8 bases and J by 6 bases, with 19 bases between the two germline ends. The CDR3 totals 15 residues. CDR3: CASSGGTRGDEKLFF. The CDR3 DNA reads TGTGCCAGCTCGGGAGGGACCCGGGGGGATGAAAAACTGTTTTTT.

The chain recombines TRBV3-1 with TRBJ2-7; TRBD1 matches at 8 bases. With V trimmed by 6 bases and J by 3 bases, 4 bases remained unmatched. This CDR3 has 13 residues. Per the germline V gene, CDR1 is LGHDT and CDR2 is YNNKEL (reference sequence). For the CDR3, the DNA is TGTGCCAGCAGTTCGGACAGGGACTACGAGCAGTACTTC. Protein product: CASSSDRDYEQYF.

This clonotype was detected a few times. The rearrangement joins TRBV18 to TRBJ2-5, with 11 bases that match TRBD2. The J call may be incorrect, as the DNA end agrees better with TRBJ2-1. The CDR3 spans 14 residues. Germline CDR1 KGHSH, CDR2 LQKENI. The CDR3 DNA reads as TGTGCCAGCTCACCTTTACTAGCGGGAGAAGAGCAGTTCTTC. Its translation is CASSPLLAGEEQFF.

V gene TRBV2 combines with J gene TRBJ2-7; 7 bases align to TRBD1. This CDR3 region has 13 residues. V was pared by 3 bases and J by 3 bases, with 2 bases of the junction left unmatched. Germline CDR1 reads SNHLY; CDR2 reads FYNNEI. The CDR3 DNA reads TGTGCCAGCAGTGACCGGGACAGCTACGAGCAGTACTTC. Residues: CASSDRDSYEQYF.

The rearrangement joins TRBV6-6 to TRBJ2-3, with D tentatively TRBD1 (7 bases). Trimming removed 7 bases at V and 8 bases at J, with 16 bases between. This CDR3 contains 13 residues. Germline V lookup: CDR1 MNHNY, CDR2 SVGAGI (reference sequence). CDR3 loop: CASNLPGGTTQYF. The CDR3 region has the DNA TGTGCCAGCAATCTCCCAGGGGGGACTACGCAGTATTTT.

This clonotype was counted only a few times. Written as DNA, the CDR3 is TGTGCCAGCAGTGGACCTTTGACAGGGTTCTACGAGCAGTACTTC. Translated: CASSGPLTGFYEQYF. This sequence joins TRBV28 and TRBJ2-5; TRBD1 matches at 7 bases. Matching the DNA end better, TRBJ2-7 makes the J call doubtful. The CDR3 loop spans 15 amino acids. Germline CDR1 MDHEN, CDR2 SYDVKM.

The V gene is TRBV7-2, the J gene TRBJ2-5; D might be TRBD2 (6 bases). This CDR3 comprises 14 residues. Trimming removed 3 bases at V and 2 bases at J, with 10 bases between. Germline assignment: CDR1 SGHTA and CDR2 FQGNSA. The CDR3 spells CASSFRGVQETQYF. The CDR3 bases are TGTGCCAGCAGCTTCCGCGGGGTACAAGAGACCCAGTACTTC.

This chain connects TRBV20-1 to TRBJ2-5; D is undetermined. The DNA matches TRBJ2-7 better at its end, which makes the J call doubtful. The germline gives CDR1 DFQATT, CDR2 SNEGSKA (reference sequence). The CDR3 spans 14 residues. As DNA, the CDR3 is TGCAGTGCTTTTACACAATCTCCCTCCTACGAGCAGTACTTC. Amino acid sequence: CSAFTQSPSYEQYF.

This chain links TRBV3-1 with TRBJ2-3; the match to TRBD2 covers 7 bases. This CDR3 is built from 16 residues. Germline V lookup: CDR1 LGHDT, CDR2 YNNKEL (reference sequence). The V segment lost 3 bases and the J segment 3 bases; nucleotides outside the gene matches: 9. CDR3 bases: TGTGCCAGCAGCCAGCGCGGGAGTACGAAAACAGATACGCAGTATTTT. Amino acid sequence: CASSQRGSTKTDTQYF.

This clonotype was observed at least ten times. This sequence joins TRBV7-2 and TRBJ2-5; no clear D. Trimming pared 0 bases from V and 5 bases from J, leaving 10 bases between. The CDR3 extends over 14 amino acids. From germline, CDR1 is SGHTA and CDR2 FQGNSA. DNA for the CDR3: TGTGCCAGCAGCTTAGCGGGTAGCAGGGAGACCCAGTACTTC. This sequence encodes CASSLAGSRETQYF.

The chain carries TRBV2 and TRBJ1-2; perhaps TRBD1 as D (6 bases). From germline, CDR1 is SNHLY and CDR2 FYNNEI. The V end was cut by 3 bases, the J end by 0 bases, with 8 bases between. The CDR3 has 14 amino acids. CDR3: CASSDTGPNYGYTF. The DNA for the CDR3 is TGTGCCAGCAGTGATACAGGGCCTAACTATGGCTACACCTTC.